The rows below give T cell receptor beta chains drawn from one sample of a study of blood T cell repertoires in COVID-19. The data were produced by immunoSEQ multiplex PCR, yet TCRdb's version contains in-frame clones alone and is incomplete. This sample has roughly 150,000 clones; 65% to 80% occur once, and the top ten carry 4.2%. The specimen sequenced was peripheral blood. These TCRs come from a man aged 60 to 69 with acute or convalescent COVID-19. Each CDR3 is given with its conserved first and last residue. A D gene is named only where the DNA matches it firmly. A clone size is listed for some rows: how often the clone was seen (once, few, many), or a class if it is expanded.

CDR3nt: TGCGCCAGCAGAGCCGGGACAGGGTCCTCTGGAAACACCATATATTTT
CDR3aa: CASRAGTGSSGNTIYF
j_gene: TRBJ1-3
abundance: once
d_gene: TRBD1
v_gene: TRBV5-1

CDR3nt: TGTGCCAGCAGCCCCCTGGATGGGGGGGCGGGCTATGGCTACACCTTC
CDR3aa: CASSPLDGGAGYGYTF
j_gene: TRBJ1-2
abundance: NA
d_gene: NA
v_gene: TRBV3-1/TRBV3-2

CDR3nt: TGTGCCAGCAGTCGGACTAGCGGGGAGACCCAGTACTTC
CDR3aa: CASSRTSGETQYF
j_gene: TRBJ2-5
abundance: NA
d_gene: TRBD2
v_gene: TRBV11-2

CDR3nt: TGTGCCATCACGGGGGGAGTTGAGCAGTTCTTC
CDR3aa: CAITGGVEQFF
j_gene: TRBJ2-1
abundance: NA
d_gene: TRBD2
v_gene: TRBV10-3

CDR3nt: TGTGCCAGCAGCTCGGGGGGCACTGAAGCTTTCTTT
CDR3aa: CASSSGGTEAFF
j_gene: TRBJ1-1
abundance: NA
d_gene: NA
v_gene: TRBV7-6

CDR3nt: TGTGCCAGCAGCTTATATGGCACAGGGCGTCCCACTGAAGCTTTCTTT
CDR3aa: CASSLYGTGRPTEAFF
j_gene: TRBJ1-1
abundance: NA
d_gene: NA
v_gene: TRBV7-6

CDR3nt: TGTGCCATCAGTGGGCCTATTGGGAGCTCCTACAATGAGCAGTTCTTC
CDR3aa: CAISGPIGSSYNEQFF
j_gene: TRBJ2-1
abundance: NA
d_gene: NA
v_gene: TRBV10-3

CDR3nt: TGCGCCAGCAGCTTGGCCGGAACCCCGGGACATCAAGAGACCCAGTACTTC
CDR3aa: CASSLAGTPGHQETQYF
j_gene: TRBJ2-5
abundance: NA
d_gene: NA
v_gene: TRBV5-1

CDR3nt: TGTGCCAGTAGTATGGGACATTCCTCTGGAAACACCATATATTTT
CDR3aa: CASSMGHSSGNTIYF
j_gene: TRBJ1-3
abundance: few
d_gene: NA
v_gene: TRBV19

CDR3nt: TGTGCCAGCAGCCAAGGGACAGGGGGAGCCTACGAGCAGTACTTC
CDR3aa: CASSQGTGGAYEQYF
j_gene: TRBJ2-7
abundance: NA
d_gene: TRBD1
v_gene: TRBV3-1/TRBV3-2

CDR3nt: TGTGCCAGCAGCGAACCGGGACAGGGGACCGGGGAGCTGTTTTTT
CDR3aa: CASSEPGQGTGELFF
j_gene: TRBJ2-2
abundance: once
d_gene: TRBD1
v_gene: TRBV25-1

CDR3nt: TGTGCCAGCAGCCCTCCACGAGTCGGAGGCACCGGGGAGCTGTTTTTT
CDR3aa: CASSPPRVGGTGELFF
j_gene: TRBJ2-2
abundance: many
d_gene: NA
v_gene: TRBV3-1/TRBV3-2

CDR3nt: TGTGCCAGCAGTTACCAGCGGAACACTGAAGCTTTCTTT
CDR3aa: CASSYQRNTEAFF
j_gene: TRBJ1-1
abundance: NA
d_gene: NA
v_gene: TRBV6-5

CDR3nt: TGCGCCAGCAGCTTGCCGTTTACTGGGGCCAACGTCCTGACTTTC
CDR3aa: CASSLPFTGANVLTF
j_gene: TRBJ2-6
abundance: NA
d_gene: NA
v_gene: TRBV5-1

CDR3nt: TGTGCCAGCACCCGACTAGGGAGAGGCTACGAGCAGTACTTC
CDR3aa: CASTRLGRGYEQYF
j_gene: TRBJ2-7
abundance: NA
d_gene: NA
v_gene: TRBV28

CDR3nt: TGTGCCAGCAGTAAGACTAAAGAGTACGAGCAGTACTTC
CDR3aa: CASSKTKEYEQYF
j_gene: TRBJ2-7
abundance: NA
d_gene: NA
v_gene: TRBV27

CDR3nt: TGTGCCAGCAGGGAAGGGGAGGGCTATGGCTACACCTTC
CDR3aa: CASREGEGYGYTF
j_gene: TRBJ1-2
abundance: NA
d_gene: NA
v_gene: TRBV6-1

CDR3nt: TGTGCCAGCAGCGGCGGGACTAGTGGTGGTGAGCAGTTCTTC
CDR3aa: CASSGGTSGGEQFF
j_gene: TRBJ2-1
abundance: once
d_gene: TRBD2
v_gene: TRBV7-9

CDR3nt: TGCGCCTGTCGCTTGGGACTAGCGGACACAGATACGCAGTATTTT
CDR3aa: CACRLGLADTDTQYF
j_gene: TRBJ2-3
abundance: NA
d_gene: TRBD2
v_gene: TRBV10-2

CDR3nt: TGTGCCAGTAAACAGATCGCCTATAATTCACCCCTCCACTTT
CDR3aa: CASKQIAYNSPLHF
j_gene: TRBJ1-6
abundance: NA
d_gene: NA
v_gene: TRBV19

CDR3nt: TGTGCCAGCGGGAGACTAGCCTCGAATGAGCAGTTCTTC
CDR3aa: CASGRLASNEQFF
j_gene: TRBJ2-1
abundance: NA
d_gene: TRBD2
v_gene: TRBV3-1/TRBV3-2

CDR3nt: TGTGCCAGCCTATCCGGACAGGGTTCAAAACAGCCCCAGCATTTT
CDR3aa: CASLSGQGSKQPQHF
j_gene: TRBJ1-5
abundance: NA
d_gene: TRBD1
v_gene: TRBV6-6

CDR3nt: TGCGCCAGCAGCTTTGGGGGCGCCACCTATGGCTACACCTTC
CDR3aa: CASSFGGATYGYTF
j_gene: TRBJ1-2
abundance: NA
d_gene: NA
v_gene: TRBV5-1

CDR3nt: TGTGCCAGCAGTGAACTCTCGGGCAGGGTAACAGATACGCAGTATTTT
CDR3aa: CASSELSGRVTDTQYF
j_gene: TRBJ2-3
abundance: NA
d_gene: NA
v_gene: TRBV6-1

CDR3nt: TGTGCCAGCAGTTACTGGGGGCAAGGGGGCACAGATACGCAGTATTTT
CDR3aa: CASSYWGQGGTDTQYF
j_gene: TRBJ2-3
abundance: NA
d_gene: NA
v_gene: TRBV6-6

CDR3nt: TGCGCCAGCAGCTCATTGGGCCCACCCTACGAGCAGTACTTC
CDR3aa: CASSSLGPPYEQYF
j_gene: TRBJ2-7
abundance: NA
d_gene: NA
v_gene: TRBV5-1

CDR3nt: TGTGCCAGCAGCGAATACGGAGGGCTTAATGAAAAACTGTTTTTT
CDR3aa: CASSEYGGLNEKLFF
j_gene: TRBJ1-4
abundance: once
d_gene: NA
v_gene: TRBV28

CDR3nt: TGTGCCAGCAGCTTACTGGGGAGCTCCTACAATGAGCAGTTCTTC
CDR3aa: CASSLLGSSYNEQFF
j_gene: TRBJ2-1
abundance: NA
d_gene: NA
v_gene: TRBV5-8

CDR3nt: TGTGCCATCAGGGGACTAGCGGGAGGGCCAGGTGGAGATACGCAGTATTTT
CDR3aa: CAIRGLAGGPGGDTQYF
j_gene: TRBJ2-3
abundance: few
d_gene: TRBD2
v_gene: TRBV10-3

CDR3nt: TGTGCCAGCAGCTGGACAGAGAACACTGAAGCTTTCTTT
CDR3aa: CASSWTENTEAFF
j_gene: TRBJ1-1
abundance: NA
d_gene: NA
v_gene: TRBV6-5

CDR3nt: TGTGCCACCAGCAGAGATCGTAGGCAGGGGCCTAACACTGAAGCTTTCTTT
CDR3aa: CATSRDRRQGPNTEAFF
j_gene: TRBJ1-1
abundance: NA
d_gene: NA
v_gene: TRBV15

CDR3nt: TGTGCCAGCTCACCACAGGGGGCCCATCAGCCCCAGCATTTT
CDR3aa: CASSPQGAHQPQHF
j_gene: TRBJ1-5
abundance: NA
d_gene: TRBD1
v_gene: TRBV18

CDR3nt: TGCGCCAGCAGCCCGAGCCGGGAGGGGGGGACCCAGTACTTC
CDR3aa: CASSPSREGGTQYF
j_gene: TRBJ2-5
abundance: NA
d_gene: TRBD2
v_gene: TRBV5-1

CDR3nt: TGTGCCAGCAGCTCCCCTCGAGACAGGGGGCTTCAAGAGACCCAGTACTTC
CDR3aa: CASSSPRDRGLQETQYF
j_gene: TRBJ2-5
abundance: NA
d_gene: NA
v_gene: TRBV21-1

CDR3nt: TGTGCCAGCAGCTTAGGACAGGGCATCTATGGCTACACCTTC
CDR3aa: CASSLGQGIYGYTF
j_gene: TRBJ1-2
abundance: NA
d_gene: TRBD1
v_gene: TRBV11-2

CDR3nt: TGTGCCAGCAGTTTTATGGACAGGGGGCGGACGGAGCAGTACTTC
CDR3aa: CASSFMDRGRTEQYF
j_gene: TRBJ2-7
abundance: NA
d_gene: TRBD1
v_gene: TRBV6-5

CDR3nt: TGTGCCAGCAGTTTAATGGGGGCAGGTCCCCAGGCATTC
CDR3aa: CASSLMGAGPQAF
j_gene: TRBJ2-7
abundance: NA
d_gene: NA
v_gene: TRBV12-3/TRBV12-4

CDR3nt: TGTGCCAGCAGTTTAAACGGGGTTAATGAGCAGTTCTTC
CDR3aa: CASSLNGVNEQFF
j_gene: TRBJ2-1
abundance: once
d_gene: NA
v_gene: TRBV12-3/TRBV12-4

CDR3nt: TGTGCCTCCTCGTTCGGGGATGGGGTGGCTGAAGCTTTCTTT
CDR3aa: CASSFGDGVAEAFF
j_gene: TRBJ1-1
abundance: NA
d_gene: NA
v_gene: TRBV5-4

CDR3nt: TGCAGTGCTAGCAGGGATGGAGGCTACACCTTC
CDR3aa: CSASRDGGYTF
j_gene: TRBJ1-2
abundance: NA
d_gene: NA
v_gene: TRBV20-1

CDR3nt: TGTGCCAGTAGTCTTATGACAGTGCCTTCTGGAAACACCATATATTTT
CDR3aa: CASSLMTVPSGNTIYF
j_gene: TRBJ1-3
abundance: NA
d_gene: NA
v_gene: TRBV19